These 17 T cell receptor beta chains came from one sample sequenced in a study of blood T cell repertoires in COVID-19 (dated by TCRdb to between 2020 and 2021). The library was produced with the immunoSEQ multiplex PCR assay. TCRdb provides this immuneACCESS table in a form limited to in-frame rearrangements. Some clones are lacking; in checked studies, under half of them reflect an unresolved V gene, and why the rest are absent is not known. Recorded for this sample are about 370,000 clones; roughly 90% of them occurred a single time. The top ten hold 3% of the sample. The sample was peripheral blood. The receptors originated from a woman younger than 45 with COVID-19, enrolled during active disease.

Regarding this clone: The junction shows a germline mismatch at one end, possibly a read error. The V gene is TRBV28, the J gene TRBJ2-5; 8 bases fit TRBD2. This CDR3 is 15 amino acids long. The germline V gene has CDR1 MDHEN and CDR2 SYDVKM. The CDR3 spells CVSSLDSGTFETQYF. The CDR3 DNA is TGTGTCAGCAGTTTAGATAGCGGGACGTTCGAGACCCAGTACTTC.

This clone came up a few times. The rearrangement joins TRBV6-5 to TRBJ1-1; possibly TRBD1 for D (5 bases). The CDR3 is 12 residues long. CDR1 is MNHEY, CDR2 SVGAGI, per germline. Trimming pared 6 bases from V and 0 bases from J, leaving 5 bases between. CDR3 coding DNA: TGTGCCAGCAGACAGGTGAACACTGAAGCTTTCTTT. It specifies CASRQVNTEAFF.

V gene TRBV9 combines with J gene TRBJ1-2, with D maybe TRBD1 (5 bases). V was trimmed by 0 bases and J by 8 bases, leaving 14 bases between them. Looked up from germline, CDR1 is SGDLS and CDR2 is YYNGEE. This CDR3 comprises 14 residues. CDR3 sequence: CASSVEGLRSGYTF. In DNA form, the CDR3 reads TGTGCCAGCAGCGTAGAGGGACTCCGGTCCGGCTACACCTTC.

The J gene is TRBJ2-3, the V gene TRBV7-9, with TRBD2 matching over 12 bases. Germline CDR1 SEHNR, CDR2 FQNEAQ (reference sequence). V shed 4 bases and J 6 bases; nucleotides not matched to a gene: 11. The CDR3 contains 17 residues. This CDR3 reads CASSSASGGAESDTQYF. The CDR3 nucleotides are TGTGCCAGCAGCTCAGCTAGCGGGGGGGCAGAGTCGGATACGCAGTATTTT.

The J gene is TRBJ1-3, the V gene TRBV7-2, with 9 nucleotides matching TRBD1. J lost 4 bases, V lost 0 bases, and 4 bases had no gene match. The CDR3 extends over 16 amino acids. CDR1 SGHTA and CDR2 FQGNSA come from the germline V gene. The CDR3 nucleotides read TGTGCCAGCAGCTTAGCGTCACAGGGGGCAGGAAACACCATATATTTT. Amino acid sequence: CASSLASQGAGNTIYF.

V and J are TRBV10-3 and TRBJ1-2, with 8 bases matching TRBD1. Germline loops: CDR1 ENHRY, CDR2 SYGVKD. V shed 0 bases, J shed 8 bases, and the junction held 11 bases outside the gene matches. The CDR3 consists of 16 residues. The CDR3 region has the DNA TGTGCCATCAGTGAGTCGGGGAGGACAGGGCTTGAGGGCTACACCTTC. Its protein product is CAISESGRTGLEGYTF.

This chain links TRBV5-1 with TRBJ2-2; 12 bases are a match to TRBD2. The germline CDR1 and CDR2 sequences are SGHRS and YFSETQ. The J segment lost 3 bases and the V segment lost 4 bases, leaving 4 bases of the junction unmatched. The CDR3 sequence is 16 residues long. The CDR3 reads CASSQRLAGDTGELFF. DNA for the CDR3: TGCGCCAGCAGCCAAAGACTAGCGGGGGACACCGGGGAGCTGTTTTTT.

This sequence joins TRBV7-2 and TRBJ2-1, with 13 bases matching TRBD2. This CDR3 region has 17 residues. Per germline, CDR1 SGHTA and CDR2 FQGNSA. V lost 4 bases to trimming and J lost 5 bases; unmatched junction nucleotides: 8. CDR3 sequence reads: CASSSAGGLAGNNEQFF. The CDR3 DNA reads TGTGCCAGCAGCTCCGCAGGGGGACTAGCGGGAAACAATGAGCAGTTCTTC.

The chain couples TRBV5-1 to TRBJ2-5; 14 positions match TRBD2. V lost 0 bases, J lost 5 bases, and 12 bases stayed unmatched. The CDR3 has 19 amino acids. CDR1 SGHRS and CDR2 YFSETQ come from the germline V gene. The CDR3 reads CASSLGLAGGPDRSETQYF. The CDR3 DNA follows: TGCGCCAGCAGCTTGGGACTAGCGGGAGGGCCGGATCGATCGGAGACCCAGTACTTC.

Worth noting for this clone: A read error may produce the germline difference seen at one junction end. This rearrangement joins TRBV7-2 to TRBJ1-2; D is undetermined. CDR1 is SGHTA and CDR2 is FQGNSA in the germline V gene. The CDR3 consists of 12 residues. CDR3 in DNA: TGTGCCAGCAGCTTAGTTAACTTACCTCCCTCCTTC. Translated: CASSLVNLPPSF.

The CDR3 loop is CASSTPGSSSYNEQFF. CDR3 bases: TGTGCCAGCAGCACCCCCGGGTCAAGCTCCTACAATGAGCAGTTCTTC. The V gene is TRBV9, the J gene TRBJ2-1; D gene unclear. The germline CDR1 and CDR2 sequences are SGDLS and YYNGEE. This CDR3 has 16 residues. Trimming took off 4 bases at V and 0 bases at J, with 14 bases between the two ends.

The rearrangement uses TRBV5-1 and TRBJ1-1; TRBD1 matches at 7 bases. V was pared by 1 base and J by 2 bases, with 8 bases of the junction left unmatched. Germline V gene data show CDR1 as SGHRS and CDR2 as YFSETQ. The CDR3 is 16 residues long. CDR3 coding DNA: TGCGCCAGCAGCTTGCTACGGGGACAGCAAAACACTGAAGCTTTCTTT. Translation gives CASSLLRGQQNTEAFF.

The rearrangement joins TRBV24-1 to TRBJ2-3; 11 bases are a match to TRBD2. CDR3 length: 15 amino acids. CDR1 is KGHDR and CDR2 is SFDVKD in the germline V gene. The V gene end was trimmed by 6 bases and the J gene end by 3 bases; junction bases not matched to a gene: 4. The CDR3 loop reads CATSPGLAVTDTQYF. The CDR3 DNA reads TGTGCCACCAGTCCGGGACTAGCGGTGACAGATACGCAGTATTTT.

The chain employs TRBV5-1 and TRBJ2-5, with TRBD2 matching over 8 bases. V gave up 2 bases and J gave up 3 bases; unmatched junction bases: 9. The CDR3 consists of 16 residues. Germline CDR1 SGHRS, CDR2 YFSETQ. CDR3 DNA: TGCGCCAGCAGCTTTAATGCGCGGGGGGCCGAAGAGACCCAGTACTTC. This codes for CASSFNARGAEETQYF.

The rearrangement links TRBV5-8 to TRBJ2-1; 11 nucleotides line up with TRBD2. The length of the CDR3 is 15 residues. CDR1 SGHTS and CDR2 YDEGEE come from the germline V gene. V lost 4 bases, J lost 3 bases, and 3 bases stayed unmatched. CDR3 bases: TGTGCCAGCAGCCCGGGACTAGCGGACTACAATGAGCAGTTCTTC. This sequence encodes CASSPGLADYNEQFF. Full variable domain (missing parts from reference TRBV5-8 and TRBJ2-1): EAGVTQSPTHLIKTRGQQATLRCSPISGHTSVYWYQQALGLGLQFLLWYDEGEERNRGNFPPRFSGRQFPNYSSELNVNALELEDSALYLCASSPGLADYNEQFFGPGTRLTVL.

The V gene is TRBV10-1, the J gene TRBJ2-1, with 7 bases identical to TRBD2. Losses at the gene ends were 0 bases for V and 2 bases for J; bases not matched to a gene: 13. The CDR3 extends over 19 amino acids. Per germline, CDR1 WNHNN and CDR2 SYGVQD (reference sequence). Here the CDR3 reads CASSESRRASGTPYNEQFF. Written as DNA, the CDR3 is TGCGCCAGCAGTGAGTCGCGCAGGGCGAGCGGGACCCCCTACAATGAGCAGTTCTTC.

The rearrangement joins TRBV28 to TRBJ1-4; D remains ambiguous. From germline, CDR1 is MDHEN and CDR2 SYDVKM. The CDR3 totals 11 residues. Trimming took off 6 bases at V and 6 bases at J, with 5 bases between the two ends. CDR3 amino acids: CASSLDEKLFF. CDR3 sequence (DNA): TGTGCCAGCAGCCTAGATGAAAAACTGTTTTTT.